These 3 T cell receptor beta chains originate from one sample sequenced in a study of CXCR3-negative and CXCR3-positive naive CD8 T cells. Study findings and constraints: Comparison of naive cells showed more hydrophobic TRB CDR3s in CXCR3-positive than in CXCR3-negative naive cells.

TRB cDNA was prepared as libraries by UMI-labeled 5' RACE. TCRdb derives one entry per CDR3 protein from the 5' RACE reads, leaving out DNA. In all, the sample yields 150,000 or so distinct CDR3 sequences. These receptors' targets are unknown. Material for sequencing was naive CXCR3+ CD8+ T cells from blood. Subset indicated: CD45RO-CCR7+CD27+CD95- naive CD8+ T cells expressing CXCR3 (TNR3+). The receptors here all came from a human donor in good health. Some clones in this sample may be carry-over from other donors' samples.

The rearrangement uses TRBV29-1 and TRBJ2-5; as DNA is missing, the TRBD2 call by TCRdb cannot be tested. This CDR3 is 16 amino acids long. CDR1 SQVTM and CDR2 ANQGSEA come from the germline V gene. CDR3 region: CSVPFVAGGFEETQYF.

The rearrangement joins TRBV29-1 to TRBJ2-3; TCRdb outputs TRBD1, but without DNA this stays unchecked. The germline gives CDR1 SQVTM, CDR2 ANQGSEA. The CDR3 is 16 residues long. The CDR3 region is CSADFRGQLSTDTQYF.

This chain joins TRBV5-1 and TRBJ2-7; TCRdb lists TRBD2, though no DNA is available to test this call. CDR3 size: 15 residues. Germline CDR1 is SGHRS and CDR2 is YFSETQ. CDR3 region: CASSLASGSSYEQYF.